One and the same sample provided the 14 T cell receptor beta chains below, sequenced in a study of shared clonotypes between healthy human individuals. Assay: immunoSEQ multiplex PCR; the TCRdb copy retains only in-frame clones and omits some. The profile shows 450,000 to 500,000 clones, approximately 82% of them singletons. The sequenced sample consisted of PBMCs. The receptors here all came from a woman between 35 and 50 years old in good health. Some clones in this sample may be carry-over from other donors' samples.

About this clone itself: In the same sample, other DNA sequences code for this CDR3. V and J are TRBV7-3 and TRBJ2-1; 10 bases are shared with TRBD2. CDR3 length: 15 amino acids. The J segment lost 7 bases and the V segment lost 2 bases, leaving 5 bases of the junction unmatched. Germline V gives CDR1 SGHTA, CDR2 FQGTGA. CDR3 residues: CASSLVLAGANEQFF. As DNA, the CDR3 is TGTGCCAGCAGCTTAGTTCTAGCGGGAGCTAATGAGCAGTTCTTC.

V and J are TRBV28 and TRBJ1-3, with TRBD1 matching over 8 bases. Per germline, CDR1 MDHEN and CDR2 SYDVKM. CDR3 size: 17 residues. J lost 0 bases, V lost 3 bases, and 7 bases had no gene match. CDR3 protein: CASSLSTGVSSGNTIYF. CDR3 DNA sequence: TGTGCCAGCAGTTTGTCGACAGGGGTGAGCTCTGGAAACACCATATATTTT.

The gene calls are TRBV6-1 and TRBJ2-1; TRBD1 aligns across 12 bases. The CDR3 consists of 16 residues. Germline assignment: CDR1 MNHNS and CDR2 SASEGT. V trimming: 4 bases; J trimming: 7 bases; junction bases outside the gene matches: 8. CDR3 sequence reads: CASSGSGTGGGNEQFF. CDR3 sequence (DNA): TGTGCCAGCAGTGGGTCCGGGACAGGGGGCGGAAATGAGCAGTTCTTC.

The J gene is TRBJ1-1, the V gene TRBV20-1, with 7 bases identical to TRBD1. From germline, CDR1 is DFQATT and CDR2 SNEGSKA (reference sequence). There are 11 residues in the CDR3. Trimming took 4 bases from V and 7 from J; bases not matched to a gene: 3. CDR3 in DNA: TGCAGTGCTATGGGACAGTTTGAAGCTTTCTTT. Its translation: CSAMGQFEAFF.

As for this clone: One end of the junction is discordant with germline, which a read error may explain. The V and J genes are TRBV7-7 and TRBJ2-5; D call uncertain. Germline-derived CDR1 and CDR2 are SSHAT and FNYEAQ (reference sequence). The length of the CDR3 is 13 residues. The DNA of the CDR3 is TGTGCTAGCAGCTCCGACACACAAGAGACCCAGTACTTC. It translates to CASSSDTQETQYF.

The V and J genes are TRBV14 and TRBJ2-5; 7 bases are a match to TRBD1. Per the germline V gene, CDR1 is SGHDN and CDR2 is FVKESK. V lost 5 bases to trimming and J lost 7 bases; unmatched junction nucleotides: 16. The CDR3 covers 16 residues. CDR3 sequence: CASSKRGTAVGGTQYF. The CDR3 DNA reads as TGTGCCAGCAGCAAAAGGGGGACAGCCGTTGGAGGGACCCAGTACTTC.

This clone has only a few counts. The chain employs TRBV5-4 and TRBJ2-5, with unresolved D. Trimming left V 0 bases short and J 2 bases short, with 5 bases between. CDR1 and CDR2 from the germline V gene are SGHNT and YYREEE (reference sequence). The CDR3 totals 13 residues. CDR3 nucleotides: TGTGCCAGCAGCTTGGACGGGCAAGAGACCCAGTACTTC. Encoded protein: CASSLDGQETQYF.

This sequence joins TRBV5-6 and TRBJ2-7, with 7 bases that match TRBD2. Per the germline V gene, CDR1 is SGHDT and CDR2 is YYEEEE. V lost 0 bases to trimming and J lost 6 bases; unmatched junction nucleotides: 9. The CDR3 length is 15 residues. The CDR3 loop reads CASSLGGQGGVEQYF. CDR3 in DNA: TGTGCCAGCAGCTTGGGCGGTCAGGGAGGGGTCGAGCAGTACTTC.

This chain joins TRBV7-2 and TRBJ2-3, with D possibly TRBD2 on 6 matching bases. The CDR3 totals 14 residues. Germline values: CDR1 SGHTA, CDR2 FQGNSA. V shed 7 bases and J shed 2 bases, with 13 bases lying between them. CDR3 DNA: TGTGCCAGCACCAGGCGGGGAGCCACAGATACGCAGTATTTT. It yields the protein CASTRRGATDTQYF. The whole variable domain, filled in from reference TRBV7-2 and TRBJ2-3, reads GAGVSQSPSNKVTEKGKDVELRCDPISGHTALYWYRQSLGQGLEFLIYFQGNSAPDKSGLPSDRFSAERTGGSVSTLTIQRTQQEDSAVYLCASTRRGATDTQYFGPGTRLTVL.

This clone was detected only a few times. The chain has TRBV2 and TRBJ1-3; D possibly corresponds to TRBD1 (6 bases). The V and J ends lost 5 bases and 0 bases respectively, with 17 bases between them. Germline lookup yields CDR1 SNHLY and CDR2 FYNNEI. The CDR3 has 17 amino acids. The DNA for the CDR3 is TGTGCCAGCAGTTATACAGGGCCCTCACTCTCTGGAAACACCATATATTTT. Translating gives CASSYTGPSLSGNTIYF. Full variable domain (remainder filled in from reference TRBV2 and TRBJ1-3): EPEVTQTPSHQVTQMGQEVILRCVPISNHLYFYWYRQILGQKVEFLVSFYNNEISEKSEIFDDQFSVERPDGSNFTLKIRSTKLEDSAMYFCASSYTGPSLSGNTIYFGEGSWLTVV.

About this clone itself: This clone may be a read error of a much larger clone one base away. The genes are TRBV29-1 and TRBJ1-5; weak D call: TRBD1 (6 bases). CDR1 SQVTM and CDR2 ANQGSEA come from the germline V gene. The CDR3 extends over 14 amino acids. Trimming took off 6 bases at V and 5 bases at J, with 17 bases between the two ends. In DNA, the CDR3 is TGCAGCGTCCAGGAGGGACATAACGATCAGCCCCAGCATTTT. This codes for CSVQEGHNDQPQHF.

On this clone: The same CDR3 can be traced to other DNA sequences in this sample. V and J are TRBV5-1 and TRBJ2-1; TRBD1 is a possible D gene (6 bases). Germline V gene lookup returns CDR1 SGHRS and CDR2 YFSETQ. The ends were cut back, 0 bases at V and 7 bases at J, with 11 bases in the middle. This CDR3 is built from 14 residues. The CDR3 region has the DNA TGCGCCAGCAGCTTGGGGGGGCTCGATAATGAGCAGTTCTTC. This codes for CASSLGGLDNEQFF.

This rearrangement joins TRBV6-6 to TRBJ2-6; unclear D gene. The CDR3 sequence is 15 residues long. CDR1 is MNHNY and CDR2 is SVGAGI in the germline V gene (reference sequence). Trimming removed 4 bases at V and 1 base at J, with 8 bases between. In DNA form, the CDR3 reads TGTGCCAGCAGTTGGCGTGGTTCTGGGGCCAACGTCCTGACTTTC. Protein: CASSWRGSGANVLTF.

The V and J genes are TRBV19 and TRBJ2-5; D uncertain. Germline V CDR1 and CDR2: LNHDA, SQIVND (reference sequence). CDR3 length: 12 amino acids. V lost 4 bases and J 1 base, leaving 4 bases between the germline ends. The CDR3 reads CASSTPQETQYF. The CDR3 bases are TGTGCCAGTAGTACCCCCCAAGAGACCCAGTACTTC.